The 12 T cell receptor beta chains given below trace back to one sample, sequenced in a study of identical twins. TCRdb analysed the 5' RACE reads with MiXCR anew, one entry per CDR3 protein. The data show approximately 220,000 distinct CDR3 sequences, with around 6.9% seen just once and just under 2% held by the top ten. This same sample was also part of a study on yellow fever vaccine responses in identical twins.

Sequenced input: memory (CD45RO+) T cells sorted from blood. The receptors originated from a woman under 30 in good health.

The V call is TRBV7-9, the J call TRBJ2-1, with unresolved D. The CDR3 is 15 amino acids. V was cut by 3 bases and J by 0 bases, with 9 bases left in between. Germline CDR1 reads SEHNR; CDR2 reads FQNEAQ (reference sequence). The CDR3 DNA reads TGTGCCAGCAGCTTGAAATCTAGCTCCTACAATGAGCAGTTCTTC. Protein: CASSLKSSSYNEQFF. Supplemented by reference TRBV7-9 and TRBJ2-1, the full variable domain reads DTGVSQNPRHKITKRGQNVTFRCDPISEHNRLYWYRQTLGQGPEFLTYFQNEAQLEKSRLLSDRFSAERPKGSFSTLEIQRTEQGDSAMYLCASSLKSSSYNEQFFGPGTRLTVL.

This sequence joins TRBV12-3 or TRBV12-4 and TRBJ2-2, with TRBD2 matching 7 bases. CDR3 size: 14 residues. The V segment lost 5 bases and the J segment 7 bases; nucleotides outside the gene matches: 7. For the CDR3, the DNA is TGTGCCAGCAGTAGAAGCGGGAAAAGCGGGGAGCTGTTTTTT. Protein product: CASSRSGKSGELFF.

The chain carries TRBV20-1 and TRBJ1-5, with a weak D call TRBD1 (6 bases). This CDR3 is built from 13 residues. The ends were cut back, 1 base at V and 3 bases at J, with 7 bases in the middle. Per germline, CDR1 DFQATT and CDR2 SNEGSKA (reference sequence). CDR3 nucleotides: TGCAGTGCTAGAGGGGACAACAATCAGCCCCAGCATTTT. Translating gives CSARGDNNQPQHF.

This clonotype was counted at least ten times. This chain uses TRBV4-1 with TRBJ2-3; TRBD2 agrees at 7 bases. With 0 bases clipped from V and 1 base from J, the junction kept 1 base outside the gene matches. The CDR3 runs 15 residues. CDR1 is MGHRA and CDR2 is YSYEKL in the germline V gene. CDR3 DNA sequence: TGCGCCAGCAGCCAAGATCGGGAGGGCACAGATACGCAGTATTTT. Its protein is CASSQDREGTDTQYF.

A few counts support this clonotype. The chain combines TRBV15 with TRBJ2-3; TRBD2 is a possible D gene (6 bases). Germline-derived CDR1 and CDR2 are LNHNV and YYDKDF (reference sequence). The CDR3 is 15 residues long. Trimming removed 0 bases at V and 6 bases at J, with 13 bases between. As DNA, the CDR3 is TGTGCCACCAGCAGAGATTTAGCGGAGAGGGATACGCAGTATTTT. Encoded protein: CATSRDLAERDTQYF.

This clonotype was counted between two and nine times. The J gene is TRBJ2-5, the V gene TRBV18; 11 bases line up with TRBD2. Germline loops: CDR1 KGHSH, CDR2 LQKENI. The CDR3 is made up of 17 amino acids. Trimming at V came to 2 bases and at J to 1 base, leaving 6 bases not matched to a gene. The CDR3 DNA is TGTGCCAGCTCACCAATCACTAGCGGGAGCTTCCAAGAGACCCAGTACTTC. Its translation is CASSPITSGSFQETQYF.

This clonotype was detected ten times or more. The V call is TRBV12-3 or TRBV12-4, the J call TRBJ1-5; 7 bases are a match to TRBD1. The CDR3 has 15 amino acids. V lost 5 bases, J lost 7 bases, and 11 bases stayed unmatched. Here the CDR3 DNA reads TGTGCCAGCAGTAATGTTGACAGGGCTGTACAGCCCCAGCATTTT. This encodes CASSNVDRAVQPQHF.

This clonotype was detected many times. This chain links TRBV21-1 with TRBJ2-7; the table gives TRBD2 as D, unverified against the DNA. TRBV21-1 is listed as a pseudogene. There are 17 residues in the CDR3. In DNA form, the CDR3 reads TGTGCCAGCAGCAAAGAGGGGGTAGCGGGAGAACTCTACGAGCAGTACTTC. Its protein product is CASSKEGVAGELYEQYF.

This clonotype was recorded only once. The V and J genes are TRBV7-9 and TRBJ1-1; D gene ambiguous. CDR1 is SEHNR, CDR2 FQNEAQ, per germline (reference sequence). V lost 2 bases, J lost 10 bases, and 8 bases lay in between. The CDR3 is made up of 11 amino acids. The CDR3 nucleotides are TGTGCCAGCAGCTTAATACCCGGAGCTTTCTTT. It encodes CASSLIPGAFF. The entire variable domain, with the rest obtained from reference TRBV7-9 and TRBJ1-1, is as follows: DTGVSQNPRHKITKRGQNVTFRCDPISEHNRLYWYRQTLGQGPEFLTYFQNEAQLEKSRLLSDRFSAERPKGSFSTLEIQRTEQGDSAMYLCASSLIPGAFFGQGTRLTVV.

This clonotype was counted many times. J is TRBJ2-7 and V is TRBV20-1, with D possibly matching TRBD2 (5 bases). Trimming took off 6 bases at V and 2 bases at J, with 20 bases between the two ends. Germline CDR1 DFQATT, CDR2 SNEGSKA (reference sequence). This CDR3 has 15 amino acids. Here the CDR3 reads CSALDLARPAYEQYF. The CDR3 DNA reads TGCAGTGCCTTAGACTTAGCGCGCCCGGCCTACGAGCAGTACTTC.

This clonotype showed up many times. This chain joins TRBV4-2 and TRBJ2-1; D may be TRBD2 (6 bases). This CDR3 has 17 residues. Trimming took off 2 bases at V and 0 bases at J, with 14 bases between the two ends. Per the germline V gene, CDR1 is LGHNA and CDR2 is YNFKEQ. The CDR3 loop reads CASSQKISGASYNEQFF. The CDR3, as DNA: TGTGCCAGCAGCCAAAAAATTAGCGGAGCCTCCTACAATGAGCAGTTCTTC.

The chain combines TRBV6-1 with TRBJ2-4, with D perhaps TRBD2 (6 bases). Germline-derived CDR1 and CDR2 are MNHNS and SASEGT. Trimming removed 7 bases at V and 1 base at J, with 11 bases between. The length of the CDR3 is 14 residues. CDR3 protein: CASTSGTAKNIQYF. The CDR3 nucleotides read TGTGCCAGCACGTCTGGGACTGCCAAAAACATTCAGTACTTC.